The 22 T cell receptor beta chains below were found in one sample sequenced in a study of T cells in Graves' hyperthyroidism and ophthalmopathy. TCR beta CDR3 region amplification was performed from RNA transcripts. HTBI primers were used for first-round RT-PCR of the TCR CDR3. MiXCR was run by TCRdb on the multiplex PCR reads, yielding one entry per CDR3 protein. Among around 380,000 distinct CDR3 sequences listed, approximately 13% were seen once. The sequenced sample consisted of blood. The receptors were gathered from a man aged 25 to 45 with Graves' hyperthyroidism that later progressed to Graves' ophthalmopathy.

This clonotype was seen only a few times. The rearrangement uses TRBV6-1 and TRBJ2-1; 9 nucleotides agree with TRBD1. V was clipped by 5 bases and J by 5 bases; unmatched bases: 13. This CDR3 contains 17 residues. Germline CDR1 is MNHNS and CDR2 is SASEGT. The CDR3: CASSSGTGKGQNNEQFF. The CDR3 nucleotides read TGTGCCAGCAGTTCCGGGACAGGGAAAGGACAGAACAATGAGCAGTTCTTC.

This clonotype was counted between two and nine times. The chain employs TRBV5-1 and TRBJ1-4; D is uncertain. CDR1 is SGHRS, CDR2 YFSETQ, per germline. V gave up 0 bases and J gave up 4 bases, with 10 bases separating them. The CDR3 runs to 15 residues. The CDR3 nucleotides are TGCGCCAGCAGCTTGGCGTACTCAAGTAATGAAAAACTGTTTTTT. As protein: CASSLAYSSNEKLFF.

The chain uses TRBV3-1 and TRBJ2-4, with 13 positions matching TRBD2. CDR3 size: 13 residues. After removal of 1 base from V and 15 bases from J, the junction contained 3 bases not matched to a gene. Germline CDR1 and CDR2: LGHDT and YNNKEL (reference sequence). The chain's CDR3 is CASSQGRLAGGYF. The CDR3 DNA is TGTGCCAGCAGCCAAGGGCGACTAGCGGGGGGGTACTTC.

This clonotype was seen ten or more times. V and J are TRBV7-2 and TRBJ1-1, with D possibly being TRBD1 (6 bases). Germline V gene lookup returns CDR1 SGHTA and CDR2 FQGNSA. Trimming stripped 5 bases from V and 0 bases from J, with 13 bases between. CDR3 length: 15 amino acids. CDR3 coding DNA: TGTGCCAGCAGCCTGTCGACAGGTCTGAACACTGAAGCTTTCTTT. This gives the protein CASSLSTGLNTEAFF.

Here the CDR3 DNA reads TGTGCCAGCAGTTACTCGGAACAGGGAAGTTGGCAAGAGACCCAGTACTTC. Amino acid sequence: CASSYSEQGSWQETQYF. V gene TRBV6-2 or TRBV6-3 combines with J gene TRBJ2-5, with D possibly matching TRBD1 (6 bases). Trimming left V 0 bases short and J 2 bases short, with 16 bases between. This CDR3 comprises 17 residues. The germline V gene encodes CDR1 MNHEY and CDR2 SVGEGT.

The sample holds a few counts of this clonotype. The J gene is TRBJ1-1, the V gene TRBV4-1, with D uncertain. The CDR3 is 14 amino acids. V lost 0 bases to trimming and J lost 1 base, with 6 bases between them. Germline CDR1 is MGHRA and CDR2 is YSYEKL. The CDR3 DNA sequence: TGCGCCAGCAGCCAAGAGAGGTGGAACACTGAAGCTTTCTTT. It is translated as CASSQERWNTEAFF.

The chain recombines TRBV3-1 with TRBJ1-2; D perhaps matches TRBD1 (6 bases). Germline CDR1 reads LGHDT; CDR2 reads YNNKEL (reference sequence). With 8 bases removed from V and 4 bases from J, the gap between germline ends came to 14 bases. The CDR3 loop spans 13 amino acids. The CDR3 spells CASGGTGSYGYTF. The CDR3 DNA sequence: TGTGCCAGCGGCGGTACAGGGAGCTATGGCTACACCTTC.

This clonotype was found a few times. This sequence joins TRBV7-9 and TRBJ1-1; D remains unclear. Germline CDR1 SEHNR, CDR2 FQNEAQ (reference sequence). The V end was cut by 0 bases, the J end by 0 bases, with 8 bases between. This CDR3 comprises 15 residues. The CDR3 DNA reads TGTGCCAGCAGCTTAGCGGCCCGTATGAACACTGAAGCTTTCTTT. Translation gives CASSLAARMNTEAFF. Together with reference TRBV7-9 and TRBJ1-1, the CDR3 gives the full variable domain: DTGVSQNPRHKITKRGQNVTFRCDPISEHNRLYWYRQTLGQGPEFLTYFQNEAQLEKSRLLSDRFSAERPKGSFSTLEIQRTEQGDSAMYLCASSLAARMNTEAFFGQGTRLTVV.

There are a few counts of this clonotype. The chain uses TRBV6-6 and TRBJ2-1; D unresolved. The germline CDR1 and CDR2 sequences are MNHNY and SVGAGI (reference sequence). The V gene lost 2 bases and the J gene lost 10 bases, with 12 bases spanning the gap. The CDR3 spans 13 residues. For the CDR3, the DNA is TGTGCCAGCAGTTACGACGATGCGACGGAGCAGTTCTTC. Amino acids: CASSYDDATEQFF.

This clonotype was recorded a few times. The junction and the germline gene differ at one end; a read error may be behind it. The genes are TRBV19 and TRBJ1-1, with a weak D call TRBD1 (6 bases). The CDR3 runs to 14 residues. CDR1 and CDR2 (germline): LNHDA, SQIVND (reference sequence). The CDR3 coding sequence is TGTGCCAGTAGTATGGGGGCAATGGGCACTGAAGCTCTCTTT. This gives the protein CASSMGAMGTEALF.

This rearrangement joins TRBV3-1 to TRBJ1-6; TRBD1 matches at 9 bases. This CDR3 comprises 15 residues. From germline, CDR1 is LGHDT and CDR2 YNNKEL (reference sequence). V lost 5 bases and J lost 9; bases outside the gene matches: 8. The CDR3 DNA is TGTGCCAGCAGCGACAGGGACAGGGAAACTTCACCCCTCCACTTT. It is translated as CASSDRDRETSPLHF.

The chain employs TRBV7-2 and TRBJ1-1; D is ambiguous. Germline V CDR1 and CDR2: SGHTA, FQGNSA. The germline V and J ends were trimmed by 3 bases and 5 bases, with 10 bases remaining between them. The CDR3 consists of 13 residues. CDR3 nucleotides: TGTGCCAGCAGCTTCAAGGCAGGAACTGAAGCTTTCTTT. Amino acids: CASSFKAGTEAFF.

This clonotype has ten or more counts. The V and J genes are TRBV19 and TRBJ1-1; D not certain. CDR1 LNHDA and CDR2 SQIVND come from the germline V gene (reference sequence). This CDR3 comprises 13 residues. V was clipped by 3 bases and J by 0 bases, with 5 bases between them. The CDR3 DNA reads TGTGCCAGTAGTATTTATTTGAACACTGAAGCTTTCTTT. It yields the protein CASSIYLNTEAFF.

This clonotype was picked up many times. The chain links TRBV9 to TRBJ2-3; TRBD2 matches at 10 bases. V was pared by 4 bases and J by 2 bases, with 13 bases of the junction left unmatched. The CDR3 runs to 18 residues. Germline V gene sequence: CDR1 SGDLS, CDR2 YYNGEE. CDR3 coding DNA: TGTGCCAGCAGCAAAACCCCCGGGACTAGCGTAAACACAGATACGCAGTATTTT. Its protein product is CASSKTPGTSVNTDTQYF. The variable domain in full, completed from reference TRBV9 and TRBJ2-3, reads DSGVTQTPKHLITATGQRVTLRCSPRSGDLSVYWYQQSLDQGLQFLIQYYNGEERAKGNILERFSAQQFPDLHSELNLSSLELGDSALYFCASSKTPGTSVNTDTQYFGPGTRLTVL.

The DNA of the CDR3 is TGTGCCAGCAGCCTCCAGTCGGCCTGGGGTTCACCCCTCCACTTT. This codes for CASSLQSAWGSPLHF. This chain joins TRBV6-1 and TRBJ1-6, with D unclear. The CDR3 sequence is 15 residues long. V dropped 6 bases and J dropped 9 bases, with 18 bases sitting between them. From germline, CDR1 is MNHNS and CDR2 SASEGT.

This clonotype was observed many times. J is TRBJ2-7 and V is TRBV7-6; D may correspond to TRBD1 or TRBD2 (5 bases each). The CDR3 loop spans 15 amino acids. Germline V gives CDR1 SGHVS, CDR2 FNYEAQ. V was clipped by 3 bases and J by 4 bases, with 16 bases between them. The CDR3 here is CASSFSYGAAYEQYF. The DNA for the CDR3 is TGTGCCAGCAGCTTTTCATACGGGGCGGCTTACGAGCAGTACTTC.

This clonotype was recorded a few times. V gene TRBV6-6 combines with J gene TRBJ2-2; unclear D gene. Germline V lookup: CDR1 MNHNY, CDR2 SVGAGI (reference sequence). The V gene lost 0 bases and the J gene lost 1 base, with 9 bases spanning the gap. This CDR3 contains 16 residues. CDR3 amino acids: CASSYSSRMNTGELFF. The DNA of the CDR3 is TGTGCCAGCAGTTACTCGTCTAGGATGAACACCGGGGAGCTGTTTTTT.

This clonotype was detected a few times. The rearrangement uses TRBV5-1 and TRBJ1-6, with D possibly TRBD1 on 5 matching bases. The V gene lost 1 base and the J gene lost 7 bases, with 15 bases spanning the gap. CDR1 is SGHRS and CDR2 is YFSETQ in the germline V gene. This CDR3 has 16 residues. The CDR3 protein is CASSLFPGLMNSPLHF. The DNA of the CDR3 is TGCGCCAGCAGCTTGTTTCCAGGGTTGATGAATTCACCCCTCCACTTT.

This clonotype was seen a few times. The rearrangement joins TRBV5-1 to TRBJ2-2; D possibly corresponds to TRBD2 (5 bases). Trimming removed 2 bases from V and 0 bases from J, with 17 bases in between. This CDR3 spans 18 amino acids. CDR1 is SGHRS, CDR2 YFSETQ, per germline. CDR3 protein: CASSFPSRGLSNTGELFF. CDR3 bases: TGCGCCAGCAGCTTTCCTAGCCGGGGATTATCGAACACCGGGGAGCTGTTTTTT.

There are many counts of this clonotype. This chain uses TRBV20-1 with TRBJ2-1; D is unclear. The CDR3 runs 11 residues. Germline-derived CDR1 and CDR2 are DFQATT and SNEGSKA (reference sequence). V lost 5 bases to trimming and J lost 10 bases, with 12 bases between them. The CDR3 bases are TGCAGTGCTGGGAACCCGGCGGAGCAGTTCTTC. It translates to CSAGNPAEQFF.

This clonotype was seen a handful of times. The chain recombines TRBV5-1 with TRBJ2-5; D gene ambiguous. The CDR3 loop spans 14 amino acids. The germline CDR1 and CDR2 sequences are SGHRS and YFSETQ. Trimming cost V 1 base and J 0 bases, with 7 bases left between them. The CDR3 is CASSLRKYQETQYF. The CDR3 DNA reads TGCGCCAGCAGCTTGCGAAAATACCAAGAGACCCAGTACTTC.

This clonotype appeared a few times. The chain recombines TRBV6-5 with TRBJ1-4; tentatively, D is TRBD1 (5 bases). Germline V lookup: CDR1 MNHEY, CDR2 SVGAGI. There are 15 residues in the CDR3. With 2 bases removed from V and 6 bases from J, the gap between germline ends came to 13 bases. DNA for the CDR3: TGTGCCAGCAGTTACAGGGCAGGGTCGGATGAAAAACTGTTTTTT. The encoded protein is CASSYRAGSDEKLFF.